A selection of T cell receptor beta chains follows, all from one sample in a study of cytotoxic CD8 clonotypes in ibrutinib-treated CLL. Sequenced by immunoSEQ multiplex PCR; TCRdb stores in-frame clones only, minus some. The sample lists some 100,000 clones, about 53% occurring once. The source was PBMCs, collected after 24 months of ibrutinib treatment. The receptors come from a human donor with chronic lymphocytic leukemia. CDR3s include the opening cysteine and the closing phenylalanine or tryptophan. D genes are given only for firm matches. Some rows have no size entry. The others give once, few or many, or a class for an expanded clone.

13 - - TRBJ2-3 TRBV7-3 TGTGCCAGCAGCTCGGGGACCGGGTCGATGCAGTATTTT CASSSGTGSMQYF
16 - TRBD2 TRBJ2-7 TRBV7-2 TGTGCCAGCAGCCTAACTCGCGGGGGGGCTTCCTACGAGCAGTACTTC CASSLTRGGASYEQYF
11 - - TRBJ2-7 TRBV25-1 TGTGCCAGCAGTGACAGCTACGAGCAGTACTTC CASSDSYEQYF
17 - - TRBJ2-6 TRBV5-1 TGCGCCAGCAGCCCGGGACTCGACTACTCTGGGGCCAACGTCCTGACTTTC CASSPGLDYSGANVLTF
18 - TRBD2 TRBJ2-3 TRBV4-1 TGCGCCAGCAGCCGGCGGTCGGGACTAGCGGGGAGCACAGATACGCAGTATTTT CASSRRSGLAGSTDTQYF
15 - TRBD1 TRBJ2-7 TRBV2 TGTGCCAGCAGGGACAGGGTCGCGACGGGGAACGAGCAGTACTTC CASRDRVATGNEQYF
12 few - TRBJ2-7 TRBV28 TGTGCCAGCAGTCGTAGGTCCTACGAGCAGTACTTC CASSRRSYEQYF
15 - - TRBJ2-7 TRBV7-6 TGTGCCAGCAGCCCCTCCTACTCCCGGCACTACGAGCAGTACTTC CASSPSYSRHYEQYF
13 - - TRBJ1-2 TRBV4-2 TGTGCCAGCAGCTTGAGACAGGTGCCTGGCTACACCTTC CASSLRQVPGYTF
14 - TRBD2 TRBJ2-1 TRBV30 TGTGCCTGGACGCGGGGGTTCTCCTACAATGAGCAGTTCTTC CAWTRGFSYNEQFF
14 - - TRBJ2-7 TRBV28 TGTGCCAGCAGTCCTGGAGGGGGCGCGTTCGAGCAGTACTTC CASSPGGGAFEQYF
14 - - TRBJ1-1 TRBV5-1 TGCGCCAGCAGCTTGGTGGGGGTTGGGACTGAAGCTTTCTTT CASSLVGVGTEAFF
14 - TRBD1 TRBJ2-1 TRBV11-3 TGTGCCAGCAGCTCTAACAGGGGGCAAGATGAGCAGTTCTTC CASSSNRGQDEQFF
16 - TRBD1 TRBJ2-3 TRBV4-2 TGTGCCAGCAGCCAAGACCCAGGGACAGGCACAGATACGCAGTATTTT CASSQDPGTGTDTQYF
14 - - TRBJ2-1 TRBV9 TGTGCCAGCAGCGTCAAGTTGGGGTACAATGAGCAGTTCTTC CASSVKLGYNEQFF
16 few - TRBJ2-2 TRBV7-7 TGTGCCAGCAGCTTCCGGACAGGAGGGCAGTCCGGGGAGCTGTTTTTT CASSFRTGGQSGELFF
19 - TRBD2 TRBJ2-5 TRBV2 TGTGCCAGCAGTGATACAGGGTTCTTAAGCGGGGGGGCCGGGGAGACCCAGTACTTC CASSDTGFLSGGAGETQYF
12 few TRBD1 TRBJ2-7 TRBV6-5 TGTGCCAGCAGGACAGGGATATACGAGCAGTACTTC CASRTGIYEQYF
15 - - TRBJ2-5 TRBV25-1 TGTGCCAGCAGTGACCACACCTCGTACCAAGAGACCCAGTACTTC CASSDHTSYQETQYF
16 - TRBD1 TRBJ1-5 TRBV19 TGTGCCAGTAGTGGTCCCGGGACAGGACTGAATCAGCCCCAGCATTTT CASSGPGTGLNQPQHF
13 many - TRBJ1-6 TRBV30 TGTGCCTGGCGGACAGTGTATAATTCACCCCTCCACTTT CAWRTVYNSPLHF
13 - TRBD2 TRBJ2-1 TRBV6-1 TGTGCCACCGGGACTAGGTTGCGCAATGAGCAGTTCTTC CATGTRLRNEQFF
15 once - TRBJ1-1 TRBV14 TGTGCCAGCAGCCAAGAGACCGGTTATAACACTGAAGCTTTCTTT CASSQETGYNTEAFF
13 - TRBD1 TRBJ2-1 TRBV29-1 TGCAGCGAAGGGACAGGGGGCAGGGATGGCCAGTTCTTC CSEGTGGRDGQFF
12 - - TRBJ2-5 TRBV18 TGTGCCAGCTCATCCGGAAAAGAGACCCAGTACTTC CASSSGKETQYF
15 - TRBD1 TRBJ2-5 TRBV2 TGTGCCAGCAGTAACCGGGACAGCAGGGAAGAGACCCAGTACTTC CASSNRDSREETQYF
20 once TRBD1 TRBJ2-7 TRBV28 TGTGCCAGCAGTTTCCCCCTGAGGGTTGGAGTTAGAGGGGGCGGCGGCGAGCAGTACTTC CASSFPLRVGVRGGGGEQYF
15 few TRBD2 TRBJ2-7 TRBV6-4 TGTGCCAGCAGTGCGACTAGCGGGGGGGTGGACGAGCAGTACTTC CASSATSGGVDEQYF
12 - - TRBJ1-1 TRBV6-1 TGTGCCAGCCAGGGGTGGAACACTGAAGCTTTCTTT CASQGWNTEAFF
15 - TRBD1 TRBJ1-2 TRBV6-1 TGTGCCAGCAGTGAAGCGTACAGGGGGAACTATGGCTACACCTTC CASSEAYRGNYGYTF
14 - - TRBJ2-5 TRBV13 TGTGCCAGCAGCAGGAAGACTGGGGAGGAGACCCAGTACTTC CASSRKTGEETQYF